These T cell receptor beta chains were read from a single sample in a study of identical twins. Each CDR3 protein gets one entry after TCRdb re-called the 5' RACE reads with MiXCR. The sample includes 500,000 to 550,000 distinct CDR3 sequences, roughly a fifth of them seen just once. The same data also contributed to another study, on T cells expressing NK-cell markers.

The sample comprised CD4+ T cells sorted from blood. These receptors were obtained from a woman aged 18-29 years in good health. CDR3s include the opening cysteine and the closing phenylalanine or tryptophan. A D gene is named only where the DNA matches it firmly. A row's size may be missing; if present it is once, few, many or a size class.

j_gene: TRBJ2-5; abundance: NA; v_gene: TRBV5-6; d_gene: NA; CDR3aa: CASAGSESQETQYF; CDR3nt: TGTGCCAGCGCGGGTTCGGAGTCCCAAGAGACCCAGTACTTC
j_gene: TRBJ2-3; abundance: NA; v_gene: TRBV5-1; d_gene: NA; CDR3aa: CASSSQTTDTQYF; CDR3nt: TGCGCCAGCAGCTCGCAGACCACAGATACGCAGTATTTT
j_gene: TRBJ2-7; abundance: NA; v_gene: TRBV27; d_gene: TRBD2; CDR3aa: CASSSVREGTYEQYF; CDR3nt: TGTGCCAGCAGTTCGGTTAGGGAGGGGACCTACGAGCAGTACTTC
j_gene: TRBJ1-5; abundance: few; v_gene: TRBV10-3; d_gene: NA; CDR3aa: CAIGSSGNQPQHF; CDR3nt: TGTGCCATCGGATCATCGGGGAATCAGCCCCAGCATTTT
j_gene: TRBJ2-7; abundance: NA; v_gene: TRBV4-3; d_gene: TRBD2; CDR3aa: CASAAGRGSEQYF; CDR3nt: TGCGCCAGCGCAGCGGGACGAGGTAGCGAGCAGTACTTC
j_gene: TRBJ2-2; abundance: NA; v_gene: TRBV7-8; d_gene: TRBD1; CDR3aa: CASRPGQVNTGELFF; CDR3nt: TGTGCCAGCAGACCCGGACAGGTTAACACCGGGGAGCTGTTTTTT
j_gene: TRBJ1-1; abundance: few; v_gene: TRBV10-3; d_gene: NA; CDR3aa: CAIRRESNTEAFF; CDR3nt: TGTGCCATCAGGCGGGAGTCGAACACTGAAGCTTTCTTT
j_gene: TRBJ2-2; abundance: once; v_gene: TRBV29-1; d_gene: NA; CDR3aa: CSAVWRGRELFF; CDR3nt: TGCAGCGCCGTATGGCGAGGGCGAGAGCTGTTTTTT
j_gene: TRBJ2-1; abundance: once; v_gene: TRBV14; d_gene: NA; CDR3aa: CASSQDRLGLGEQFF; CDR3nt: TGTGCCAGCAGCCAAGATCGGCTAGGTTTGGGTGAGCAGTTCTTC
j_gene: TRBJ1-5; abundance: few; v_gene: TRBV20-1; d_gene: NA; CDR3aa: CSAHGGGVNQPQHF; CDR3nt: TGCAGTGCTCATGGGGGAGGGGTAAATCAGCCCCAGCATTTT
j_gene: TRBJ2-2; abundance: NA; v_gene: TRBV6-4; d_gene: NA; CDR3aa: CASSEGLWAGELFF; CDR3nt: TGTGCCAGCAGTGAAGGCTTATGGGCCGGGGAGCTGTTTTTT
j_gene: TRBJ1-6; abundance: NA; v_gene: TRBV7-9; d_gene: NA; CDR3aa: CASSLDSGDNSPLHF; CDR3nt: TGTGCCAGCAGCTTAGACTCGGGAGATAATTCACCCCTCCACTTT
j_gene: TRBJ2-1; abundance: NA; v_gene: TRBV5-1; d_gene: NA; CDR3aa: CASTSGGRGNEQFF; CDR3nt: TGCGCCAGCACAAGCGGGGGCAGGGGGAATGAGCAGTTCTTC
j_gene: TRBJ1-2; abundance: many; v_gene: TRBV6-2/TRBV6-3; d_gene: NA; CDR3aa: CASSYRDYGYTF; CDR3nt: TGTGCCAGCAGTTACAGAGATTATGGCTACACCTTC
j_gene: TRBJ2-5; abundance: NA; v_gene: TRBV20-1; d_gene: TRBD2; CDR3aa: CSAILRGGIQETQYF; CDR3nt: TGCAGTGCGATCTTGCGGGGGGGCATCCAAGAGACCCAGTACTTC
j_gene: TRBJ2-5; abundance: many; v_gene: TRBV6-1; d_gene: NA; CDR3aa: CASSPDFQETQYF; CDR3nt: TGTGCCAGCAGTCCGGACTTCCAAGAGACCCAGTACTTC
j_gene: TRBJ2-7; abundance: NA; v_gene: TRBV10-3; d_gene: NA; CDR3aa: CAISAPPVGYEQYF; CDR3nt: TGTGCCATCAGTGCCCCTCCCGTGGGTTACGAGCAGTACTTC
j_gene: TRBJ2-1; abundance: few; v_gene: TRBV29-1; d_gene: TRBD2; CDR3aa: CSGVGLVIYNEQFF; CDR3nt: TGCAGCGGCGTGGGACTAGTGATTTACAATGAGCAGTTCTTC
j_gene: TRBJ2-2; abundance: NA; v_gene: TRBV7-2; d_gene: NA; CDR3aa: CASKYRDAETGELFF; CDR3nt: TGTGCCAGCAAGTACCGGGACGCAGAAACCGGGGAGCTGTTTTTT
j_gene: TRBJ2-2; abundance: many; v_gene: TRBV12-3/TRBV12-4; d_gene: NA; CDR3aa: CASRLQGLTTGELFF; CDR3nt: TGTGCCAGCAGGTTACAGGGACTTACTACCGGGGAGCTGTTTTTT
j_gene: TRBJ2-7; abundance: few; v_gene: TRBV20-1; d_gene: NA; CDR3aa: CSARDSHEQYF; CDR3nt: TGCAGTGCTAGAGATTCGCACGAGCAGTACTTC
j_gene: TRBJ1-4; abundance: NA; v_gene: TRBV20-1; d_gene: NA; CDR3aa: CSAEGQTNEKLFF; CDR3nt: TGCAGTGCTGAGGGCCAGACGAATGAAAAACTGTTTTTT
j_gene: TRBJ2-1; abundance: NA; v_gene: TRBV29-1; d_gene: TRBD1; CDR3aa: CSTRPGQGAYNEQFF; CDR3nt: TGCAGCACCCGTCCGGGACAGGGGGCCTACAATGAGCAGTTCTTC
j_gene: TRBJ2-2; abundance: few; v_gene: TRBV5-1; d_gene: NA; CDR3aa: CASSKLAHRVGELFF; CDR3nt: TGCGCCAGCAGCAAACTAGCTCACCGGGTCGGGGAGCTGTTTTTT
j_gene: TRBJ2-7; abundance: few; v_gene: TRBV6-2/TRBV6-3; d_gene: TRBD2; CDR3aa: CASSYRGTSVGEQYF; CDR3nt: TGTGCCAGCAGTTACCGAGGGACTAGCGTCGGCGAGCAGTACTTC
j_gene: TRBJ1-1; abundance: many; v_gene: TRBV18; d_gene: NA; CDR3aa: CASSPRGNTEAFF; CDR3nt: TGTGCCAGCTCTCCCAGGGGGAACACTGAAGCTTTCTTT
j_gene: TRBJ2-5; abundance: NA; v_gene: TRBV20-1; d_gene: TRBD1; CDR3aa: CSASDREETQYF; CDR3nt: TGCAGTGCTTCGGACAGGGAAGAGACCCAGTACTTC
j_gene: TRBJ2-2; abundance: NA; v_gene: TRBV6-1; d_gene: NA; CDR3aa: CATLLTGYTGELFF; CDR3nt: TGTGCCACCTTACTAACAGGGTACACCGGGGAGCTGTTTTTT
j_gene: TRBJ2-5; abundance: few; v_gene: TRBV7-9; d_gene: TRBD2; CDR3aa: CASNMGGRQETQYF; CDR3nt: TGTGCCAGCAATATGGGGGGGAGACAAGAGACCCAGTACTTC
j_gene: TRBJ2-7; abundance: NA; v_gene: TRBV29-1; d_gene: NA; CDR3aa: CSVEVRQRTYEQYF; CDR3nt: TGCAGCGTTGAGGTTCGGCAGCGAACCTACGAGCAGTACTTC
j_gene: TRBJ1-1; abundance: NA; v_gene: TRBV20-1; d_gene: TRBD1; CDR3aa: CSARDIRALTRGAEAFF; CDR3nt: TGCAGTGCTAGAGATATTCGGGCCCTTACCAGGGGGGCTGAAGCTTTCTTT
j_gene: TRBJ2-3; abundance: few; v_gene: TRBV5-1; d_gene: NA; CDR3aa: CASSLDFYTDTQYF; CDR3nt: TGCGCCAGCAGCTTGGACTTCTACACAGATACGCAGTATTTT
j_gene: TRBJ2-3; abundance: few; v_gene: TRBV20-1; d_gene: NA; CDR3aa: CSGGIPGESTDTQYF; CDR3nt: TGCAGTGGCGGAATCCCGGGAGAGAGCACAGATACGCAGTATTTT
j_gene: TRBJ2-7; abundance: once; v_gene: TRBV27; d_gene: NA; CDR3aa: CASRPGPSSYEQYF; CDR3nt: TGTGCCAGCAGACCCGGACCCAGCTCCTACGAGCAGTACTTC
j_gene: TRBJ2-7; abundance: many; v_gene: TRBV29-1; d_gene: NA; CDR3aa: CSVTPSTGYYEQYF; CDR3nt: TGCAGCGTTACCCCCTCGACAGGTTACTACGAGCAGTACTTC